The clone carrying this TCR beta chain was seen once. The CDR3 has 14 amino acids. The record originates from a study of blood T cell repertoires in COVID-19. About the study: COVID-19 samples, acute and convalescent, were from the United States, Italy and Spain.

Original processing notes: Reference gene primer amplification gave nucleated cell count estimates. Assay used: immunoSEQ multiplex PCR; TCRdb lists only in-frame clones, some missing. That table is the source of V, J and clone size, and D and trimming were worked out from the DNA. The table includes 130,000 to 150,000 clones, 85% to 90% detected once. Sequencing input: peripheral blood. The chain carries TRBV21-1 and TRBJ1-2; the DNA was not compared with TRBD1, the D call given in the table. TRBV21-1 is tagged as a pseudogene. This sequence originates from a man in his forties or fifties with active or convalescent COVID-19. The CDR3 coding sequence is TGTGCCAGCAGCAAAGATAGGGGGCACTATGGCTACACCTTC. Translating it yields CASSKDRGHYGYTF.